Sequencing of this TCR beta chain was carried out in a study of blood T cells in healthy people across ages. Study results and caveats: Because sorting was not performed, PBMCs prevented conclusive naive versus antigen-experienced comparison. CMV status of donors was unknown, possibly confounding expanded clonotype changes.

The CDR3 has 15 amino acids. CDR1 is KGHSH and CDR2 is LQKENI in the germline V gene. V dropped 3 bases and J dropped 6 bases, with 18 bases sitting between them. A second PCR of roughly 7 to 11 cycles used a sample-barcoded 5' primer and a J-beta primer mix. MiXCR, applied by TCRdb to the 5' RACE reads, yields one record per CDR3 protein. The data contain about 680,000 distinct CDR3 sequences, around 48% of them singletons. Worth noting for this clonotype: Its target is unknown.

Sample donors were healthy Caucasian individuals that came from Russia, aged 6 to 90. Per-sample PBMC isolation yielded at least 6.5 million cells. This clonotype originated in a woman in her fifties or sixties in good health. Specimen: blood. The chain has TRBV18 and TRBJ2-7; TRBD1 might be the D (6 bases). The CDR3 bases are TGTGCCAGCTCACCTACCCCAGGGGTTCCTTCCGAGCAGTACTTC. Encoded protein: CASSPTPGVPSEQYF. The whole variable domain, filled in from reference TRBV18 and TRBJ2-7, reads NAGVMQNPRHLVRRRGQEARLRCSPMKGHSHVYWYRQLPEEGLKFMVYLQKENIIDESGMPKERFSAEFPKEGPSILRIQQVVRGDSAAYFCASSPTPGVPSEQYFGPGTRLTVT.